This T cell receptor beta chain stems from a study of neurological immune-mediated disorders (dated by TCRdb to 2018 to 2020). About the study as a whole: Among the 35 or so multiple sclerosis patients, relapsing-remitting MS was present in 31 and secondary progressive MS was present in 3. Using UMI-based sequencing, the study compared peripheral blood TCR-beta repertoires from patients with HTLV-I-associated myelopathy (HAM/TSP), patients with multiple sclerosis, and healthy controls. Longitudinal samples, technical triplicates and paired sorted CD4+ and CD8+ T-cell subsets, alongside PBMC samples, were included among the roughly 98 TCR-beta libraries. The cohort was made up of 68 subjects, consisting of about 14 HAM/TSP patients, 34 multiple sclerosis patients and around 20 healthy controls. Here is what the overall study found, with its caveats: The MS cluster showed no association with clinical or MRI features, and the authors stated that larger cohorts are needed. TCR clonal expansion was highest in HAM/TSP patients and lowest in MS patients, with MS patients falling below even healthy controls. No identical CDR3 amino acid sequences were shared among expanded clones across subjects, suggesting private TCR-beta repertoires in all groups. In a phylogenetic analysis, the repertoires of 18 out of 34 MS patients fell into a single cluster of related CDR3 sequences, pointing to a possible signature at the repertoire level.

This clonotype was recorded at least ten times. The antigen this receptor binds is unknown. No base quality values were provided; no much bigger clone lies one nucleotide off. To synthesize cDNA, template-switch 5'RACE was performed with a primer carrying a 10-nucleotide random unique molecular identifier so that each TCR transcript was tagged. Over 200 million TCR-beta sequences, covering 15-18 subjects, were produced in each sequencing run. The RNeasy kit was used to extract total RNA. TCR-beta VDJ regions were amplified with primers for the TCR constant region and the 5'RACE anchor, using the KAPA Real-time Library Amplification kit. A first PCR added sample indexes and Illumina adaptors, after which a second PCR increased the library yield. After Ampure bead purification, the roughly 650 bp TCR product was size-selected on a 2% E-gel SizeSelection system. Before pooling, libraries had their quality checked on a Bioanalyzer, their concentration measured with Qubit, and their quantity determined with the Kapa Library Quantification kit. An Illumina HiSeq 2500 sequenced the libraries paired-end 2 x 150 bp. To increase sequence diversity, roughly 23-30% phiX was spiked into each library pool. The published analysis was carried out like this. Quality-filtered reads were processed with the UMI-based MiGEC pipeline, which removed over 75% of raw TCR sequences during error correction. IMGT germline references were used for aligning VDJ genes, and each clonotype was defined as a unique CDR3 amino acid sequence together with its V-J genes. Clonal expansion, Shannon diversity and CDR3 relatedness were evaluated with VDJtools (CalcPairwiseDistances, ClusterSamples), while phylogenetic trees were built in CLCbio workbench. Expanded clones were defined as having at least 8 unique UMIs, based on coefficient-of-variation modelling across technical triplicates. TCRdb reran the public reads through fastp at Q25 and MiXCR, keeping productive beta chains. CDR3 protein duplicates are merged, each entry listing the most common genes and DNA. The authors' filters were not applied to this entry. This sample is represented by about 35,000 distinct CDR3 sequences; 3.8% of them were singletons. 2% to 2.5% of the sample comes from the top ten.

The CDR1 and CDR2 encoded by the germline V gene (reference sequence) are MNHEY and SMNVEV. From the cysteine up to the phenylalanine, the CDR3 has a length of 14 residues. The retained sequence is limited to the CDR3, 42 bases, with the frame set at the first base. At the junction V is shortened by 5 bases and J by 2 bases; bases outside the gene matches: 2. Libraries from unsorted PBMCs were made from 2 million PBMCs kept in RNAlater at -80 degrees C until RNA extraction. Multiple sclerosis patients were enrolled in a US clinical protocol under which disease progression was evaluated by magnetic resonance imaging. Peripheral blood underwent Ficoll-Hypaque density gradient centrifugation to isolate PBMCs, which were then cryopreserved in liquid nitrogen.

Recombination joined TRBV27 with TRBJ1-5; 8 bases in the middle match TRBD1. The TCR was taken from a man aged 25-40 years with multiple sclerosis. Input material: PBMCs. The encoded CDR3 is CASSETGGNQPQHF. The sequenced DNA: TGTGCCAGCAGTGAGACAGGGGGCAATCAGCCCCAGCATTTT.